What follows is one TCR beta chain and its context. The data were produced by immunoSEQ multiplex PCR, yet TCRdb's version contains in-frame clones alone and is incomplete. The sample includes about 62,000 clones, roughly 80% seen only once; the top ten take about 6.4%. This entry belongs to a study of blood T cell repertoires in COVID-19. Study-wide background: Whether acute or convalescent, the COVID-19 samples came from the United States, Italy and Spain.

This CDR3 region has 17 residues. Per germline, CDR1 LGHNT and CDR2 FRNRAP. V shed 0 bases and J 7 bases; nucleotides not matched to a gene: 10. The material sequenced was peripheral blood. This sequence joins TRBV12-5 and TRBJ1-5; 9 bases match TRBD1. This clonotype was sampled from a woman aged 45-65 years with active or convalescent COVID-19. The CDR3 is CASGLVLDRGYWQPQHF. The DNA of the CDR3 is TGTGCTAGTGGTTTGGTTCTGGACAGGGGATATTGGCAGCCCCAGCATTTT.